Included here is one TCR beta chain sequence, with context. The antigen remains undetermined. This record comes from a study of T-cell reconstitution after alpha-beta-depleted transplantation in children. Study results and limitations: In patients about two months after transplant, alpha-beta T cells reportedly arose from several hundred expanded graft clones. At the one-year point after transplant, T-cell counts and TCRbeta diversity were found to come mostly from T cells that had been newly produced.

The V end lost 1 base, the J end lost 2 bases, and 9 bases lay between the germline ends. The CDR3 runs to 15 residues. Germline CDR1 SGHTA, CDR2 FQGNSA. Using unique molecular identifiers, the investigators prepared the TCRbeta library. TCRdb reprocessed the PCR reads via MiXCR and lists one record per CDR3 protein. The sample holds approximately 520,000 distinct CDR3 sequences; approximately 10% are singletons and the top ten take roughly 15%. This TCR was recovered from a female patient aged 2-9 years who had a stem cell transplant for aplastic anemia, so the T cells may come from the graft donor. The rearrangement joins TRBV7-2 to TRBJ2-1, with D possibly TRBD1 on 5 matching bases. The sample in question was PBMCs, mostly from graft donor cells, obtained 180 days after TCRalphabeta/CD19-depleted stem cell transplant. The CDR3, as DNA: TGTGCCAGCAGCTTAGGCCTGGGGCCCTACAATGAGCAGTTCTTC. This translates into CASSLGLGPYNEQFF.